The present T cell receptor beta chain was sequenced within a study of blood T cell repertoires in COVID-19 (dated by TCRdb to 2018 to 2021). In the study overall: The collaborator samples originated in the United States, Italy and Spain and spanned the acute and convalescent phases of COVID-19. The prospective study material was composed of cDNA or gDNA derived from T cells, B-cell-depleted T cells, or PBMCs. Subjects who had been exposed to COVID-19, were actively infected with it, or had recovered from it provided the deeply sampled blood TCRbeta repertoires that made up the dataset. A freely available public database, intended as a resource for researchers studying the immune response to SARS-CoV-2, is where the repertoires were released. Samples came from the ongoing ImmuneRACE study (first 160 participants) plus 1,254 subjects from 6 global collaborators. Sample metadata almost always included a de-identified subject ID, COVID-19 status, age in years and sex. HLA class I and class II types, where available, came from metadata supplied by the sample provider rather than from assay-based typing.

Comment on this clone: No antigen is known for it. No base quality values were provided; no much bigger clone lies one nucleotide off.

TCRbeta CDR3 regions were amplified from genomic DNA using the immunoSEQ Assay, a bias-controlled multiplex PCR. As for the authors' bioinformatics: The number of nucleated cells in each sample was estimated from the amplification of reference gene primers within the assay. To quantify the absolute abundance of each unique TCRbeta CDR3 rearrangement, sequence reads were collapsed and filtered. For each sample, productive Simpson clonality was calculated by taking the square root of Simpson's diversity index across productive rearrangements. Here the immuneACCESS table is served through TCRdb, limited to in-frame sequences with V and J called. Missing clones are a known gap in these copies; in checked studies unresolved V genes cover under half, and the rest lacks a known reason. The DNA was the basis for D and trimming; V, J and clone size are from that table. Within this sample are a few hundred thousand clones, with about 90% of them counted one time only. Of the sample, around 0.92% is held by the ten largest clones.

CDR1 and CDR2 are read off the germline V gene as MNHEY and SVGAGI. Including the terminal cysteine and phenylalanine, the CDR3 comprises 13 residues. Only CDR3 DNA remains: 39 bases, in frame from the first base. V was cut back by 0 bases and J by 6 bases, leaving a gap of 9 bases between them. The research as a whole found: The quantity of clinical and demographic metadata differed by source and by participant and was supplied without curation.

One collaborating source in Seattle enrolled patients while the patients were actively infected and followed the patients over time throughout the course of disease. Collaborating institutions collected whole blood in K2EDTA tubes following their own protocols. Collaborator samples were shipped for TCRbeta analysis as frozen whole blood, isolated PBMCs, or DNA extracted from either sample type. This TCR was sampled from a young man with COVID-19, enrolled during active disease. The rearranged segments are TRBV6-5 and TRBJ2-7; no D gene is confidently identified. Source material: peripheral blood. The CDR3 reads CASSYSISLEQYF. The DNA is TGTGCCAGCAGTTACTCGATAAGCCTCGAGCAGTACTTC.